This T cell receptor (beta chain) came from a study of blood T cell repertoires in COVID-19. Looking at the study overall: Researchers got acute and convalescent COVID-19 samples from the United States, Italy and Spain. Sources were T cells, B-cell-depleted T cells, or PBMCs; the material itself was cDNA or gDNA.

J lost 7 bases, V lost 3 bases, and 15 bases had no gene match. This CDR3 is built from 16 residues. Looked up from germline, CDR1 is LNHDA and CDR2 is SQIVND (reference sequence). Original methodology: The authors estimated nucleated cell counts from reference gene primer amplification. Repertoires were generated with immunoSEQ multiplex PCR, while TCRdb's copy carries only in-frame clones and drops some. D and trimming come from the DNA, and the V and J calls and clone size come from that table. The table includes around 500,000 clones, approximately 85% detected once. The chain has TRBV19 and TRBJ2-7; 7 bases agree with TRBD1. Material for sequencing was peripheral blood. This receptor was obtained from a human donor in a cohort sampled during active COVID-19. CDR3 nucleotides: TGTGCCAGTAGTATTTACGCAGGACAGGCCCCGGGGGAGCAGTACTTC. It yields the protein CASSIYAGQAPGEQYF.